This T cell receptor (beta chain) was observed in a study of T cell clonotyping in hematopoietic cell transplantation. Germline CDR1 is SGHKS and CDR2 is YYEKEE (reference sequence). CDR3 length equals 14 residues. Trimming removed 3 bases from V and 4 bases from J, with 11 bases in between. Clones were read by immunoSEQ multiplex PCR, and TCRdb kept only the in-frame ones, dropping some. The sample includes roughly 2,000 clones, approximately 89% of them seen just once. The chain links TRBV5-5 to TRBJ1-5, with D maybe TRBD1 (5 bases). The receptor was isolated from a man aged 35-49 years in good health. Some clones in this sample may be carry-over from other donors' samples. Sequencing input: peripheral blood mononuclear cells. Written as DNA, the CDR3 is TGTGCCAGCAGCTCCCCGGGACTAAATCAGCCCCAGCATTTT. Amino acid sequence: CASSSPGLNQPQHF.